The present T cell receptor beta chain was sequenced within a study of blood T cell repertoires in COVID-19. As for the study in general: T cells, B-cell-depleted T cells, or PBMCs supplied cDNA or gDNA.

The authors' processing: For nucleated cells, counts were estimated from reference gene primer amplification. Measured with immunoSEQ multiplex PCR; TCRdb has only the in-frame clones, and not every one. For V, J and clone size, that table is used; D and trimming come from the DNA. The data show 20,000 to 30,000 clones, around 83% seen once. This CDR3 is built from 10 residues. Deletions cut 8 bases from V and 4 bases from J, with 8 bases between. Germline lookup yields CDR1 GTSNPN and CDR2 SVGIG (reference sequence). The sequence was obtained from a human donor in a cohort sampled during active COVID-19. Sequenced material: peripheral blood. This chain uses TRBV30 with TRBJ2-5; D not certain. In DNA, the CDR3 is TGTGCCCAACATCGAGAGACCCAGTACTTC. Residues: CAQHRETQYF.